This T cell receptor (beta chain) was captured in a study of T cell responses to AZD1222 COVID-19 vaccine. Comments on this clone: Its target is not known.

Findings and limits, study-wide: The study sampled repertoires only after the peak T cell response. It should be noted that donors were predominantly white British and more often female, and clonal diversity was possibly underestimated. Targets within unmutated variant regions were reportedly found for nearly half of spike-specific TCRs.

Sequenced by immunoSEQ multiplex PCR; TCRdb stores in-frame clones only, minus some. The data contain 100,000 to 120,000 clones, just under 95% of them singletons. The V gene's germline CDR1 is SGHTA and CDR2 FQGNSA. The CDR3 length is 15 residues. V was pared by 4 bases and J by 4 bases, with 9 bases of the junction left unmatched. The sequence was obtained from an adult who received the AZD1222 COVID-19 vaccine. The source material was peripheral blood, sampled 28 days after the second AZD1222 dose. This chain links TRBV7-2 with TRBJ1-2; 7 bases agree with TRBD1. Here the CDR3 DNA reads TGTGCCAGCAGCTGGAGCACCGGGACAGTCTATGGCTACACCTTC. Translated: CASSWSTGTVYGYTF.